This TCR beta chain stems from a study of blood T cell repertoires in COVID-19. About the research overall: Samples of COVID-19 (acute and convalescent) were obtained from the United States, Italy and Spain.

V was pared by 5 bases and J by 2 bases, with 25 bases between. The CDR3 is 19 amino acids. Germline-derived CDR1 and CDR2 are SGHVS and FQNEAQ. Participants' own reports of clinical history determined their cohort assignment. In Cohort 3, a recovered donor had either two negative PCRs, clearance, or symptom resolution. Some clones are missing from TCRdb's copy, which holds only in-frame ones; the method was immunoSEQ multiplex PCR. The table shows 140,000 to 150,000 clones, with 86% occurring only once. What was sequenced was PBMCs or T cells enriched from blood (not recorded which). The sequence was collected from a man in his fifties who had recovered from COVID-19. The chain links TRBV7-8 to TRBJ1-5, with a tentative D call TRBD1 (5 bases). The CDR3 loop is CASSRGFIRGARGNQPQHF. CDR3 nucleotide sequence: TGTGCCAGCAGCCGTGGGTTTATAAGGGGCGCACGAGGCAATCAGCCCCAGCATTTT.